Below are 16 T cell receptor beta chains sequenced from a single sample in a study of T cells in Graves' hyperthyroidism and ophthalmopathy. Amplification of TCR beta CDR3 regions used RNA as the template. Using the HTBI primer set, a first-round RT-PCR was run on the TCR CDR3. One entry per CDR3 protein, called by TCRdb with MiXCR from the multiplex PCR reads. The sample has under 450,000 distinct CDR3 sequences, roughly 14% seen once. Source material: blood. These receptors were taken from a man aged 25 to 40 with Graves' hyperthyroidism that later progressed to Graves' ophthalmopathy.

V gene TRBV29-1 combines with J gene TRBJ2-3; 9 bases are a match to TRBD2. Per the germline V gene, CDR1 is SQVTM and CDR2 is ANQGSEA. The V segment lost 6 bases and the J segment 4 bases; nucleotides outside the gene matches: 14. This CDR3 spans 16 amino acids. The DNA of the CDR3 is TGCAGCGTCGCCTTTTGGGGACTAGCAGGCTCAGATACGCAGTATTTT. Protein product: CSVAFWGLAGSDTQYF.

This clonotype occurred many times. The chain carries TRBV13 and TRBJ2-3; a weak D match, TRBD2 (6 bases). This CDR3 region has 13 residues. The V end was cut by 3 bases, the J end by 6 bases, with 10 bases between. Germline CDR1 is PRHDT and CDR2 is FYEKMQ (reference sequence). CDR3 region: CASSFGEDDTQYF. As DNA, the CDR3 is TGTGCCAGCAGCTTCGGGGAGGATGATACGCAGTATTTT.

This clonotype has at least ten counts. The J gene is TRBJ1-4, the V gene TRBV3-1; TRBD1 matches at 10 bases. Losses at the gene ends were 6 bases for V and 8 bases for J; bases not matched to a gene: 6. CDR1 and CDR2 (germline): LGHDT, YNNKEL (reference sequence). CDR3 size: 14 residues. CDR3 in DNA: TGTGCCAGCAGTCGACAGGGGGCACGGGAAAAACTGTTTTTT. Amino acids: CASSRQGAREKLFF.

This clonotype was seen a few times. The J gene is TRBJ2-5, the V gene TRBV5-1; either TRBD1 or TRBD2 may supply D (6 bases each). The CDR3 is 14 amino acids. Germline V gives CDR1 SGHRS, CDR2 YFSETQ. The ends were cut back, 3 bases at V and 5 bases at J, with 14 bases in the middle. The CDR3 region is CASSSVGGLETQYF. The CDR3 nucleotides read TGCGCCAGCAGCTCGGTGGGGGGCCTTGAGACCCAGTACTTC.

This clonotype was observed many times. This rearrangement joins TRBV10-2 to TRBJ1-1; TRBD1 agrees at 9 bases. Germline trimming cut 7 bases from V and 4 bases from J; bases unmatched to any gene: 7. Germline assignment: CDR1 WSHSY and CDR2 SAAADI. The CDR3 spans 14 residues. Here the CDR3 DNA reads TGCGCCAGCACCAGACAGGGGGAGAGCACTGAAGCTTTCTTT. This translates into CASTRQGESTEAFF.

This clonotype came up many times. V gene TRBV12-3 or TRBV12-4 combines with J gene TRBJ2-3; a weak D match, TRBD2 (5 bases). There are 15 residues in the CDR3. V lost 6 bases, J lost 2 bases, and 15 bases lay in between. CDR3 DNA: TGTGCCAGCAGAGCGATGGCCGGGGTCACAGATACGCAGTATTTT. Translation gives CASRAMAGVTDTQYF.

This clonotype has ten or more counts. The chain carries TRBV27 and TRBJ1-5, with D hard to call. Germline-derived CDR1 and CDR2 are MNHEY and SMNVEV (reference sequence). CDR3 size: 14 residues. Trimming left V 1 base short and J 4 bases short, with 8 bases between. The CDR3 loop is CASSLFANNQPQHF. In nucleotides, the CDR3 is TGTGCCAGCAGTTTATTTGCCAATAATCAGCCCCAGCATTTT.

This clonotype showed up many times. This chain links TRBV28 with TRBJ1-5; D unresolved. The ends were cut back, 5 bases at V and 4 bases at J, with 12 bases in the middle. This CDR3 contains 14 residues. CDR1 and CDR2 (germline): MDHEN, SYDVKM. The chain's CDR3 is CASSKLSENQPQHF. DNA for the CDR3: TGTGCCAGCAGTAAGCTGTCAGAGAATCAGCCCCAGCATTTT.

This clonotype was detected ten times or more. This chain connects TRBV12-3 or TRBV12-4 to TRBJ1-5; TRBD1 might be the D (5 bases). Trimming took 5 bases from V and 4 from J, leaving 21 bases between them. The length of the CDR3 is 17 residues. CDR3 region: CASSTTSPGRRNQPQHF. CDR3 nucleotide sequence: TGTGCCAGCAGTACGACGAGTCCAGGGAGGAGGAATCAGCCCCAGCATTTT.

In its sample, this clonotype was seen many times. The chain uses TRBV9 and TRBJ2-7; a weak D match, TRBD1 (5 bases). From germline, CDR1 is SGDLS and CDR2 YYNGEE. V dropped 4 bases and J dropped 6 bases, with 14 bases sitting between them. The CDR3 totals 13 residues. The CDR3 DNA sequence: TGTGCCAGCAGCCCAGGTTCCAGGGCCGAGCAGTACTTC. This gives the protein CASSPGSRAEQYF.

This clonotype appeared many times. The chain uses TRBV7-9 and TRBJ2-1; unclear D gene. The CDR3 is 13 amino acids. Trimming removed 6 bases at V and 9 bases at J, with 15 bases between. Germline CDR1 SEHNR, CDR2 FQNEAQ (reference sequence). The chain's CDR3 is CASSGRPRGEQFF. CDR3 in DNA: TGTGCCAGCAGTGGACGACCTCGTGGTGAGCAGTTCTTC.

This clonotype was found once. The genes are TRBV28 and TRBJ2-6, with 7 bases that match TRBD2. Germline V gives CDR1 MDHEN, CDR2 SYDVKM. The junction had 5 bases not matched to a gene; V was cut back by 6 bases and J by 0 bases. The CDR3 is 16 amino acids. The CDR3 DNA follows: TGTGCCAGCAGCCCCAGCGGGGTCTCTGGGGCCAACGTCCTGACTTTC. Translated, it gives CASSPSGVSGANVLTF.

The table lists this clonotype with a few counts. This chain links TRBV5-1 with TRBJ2-6, with 11 bases aligning to TRBD1. V lost 7 bases and J lost 2; bases outside the gene matches: 8. The CDR3 length is 17 residues. The germline V gene has CDR1 SGHRS and CDR2 YFSETQ. In DNA form, the CDR3 reads TGCGCCAGCGGAACCGGGACAGGGGGGGCTGGGGCCAACGTCCTGACTTTC. Its translation: CASGTGTGGAGANVLTF.

The V gene is TRBV5-1, the J gene TRBJ2-1; 9 positions match TRBD2. The CDR3 covers 18 residues. The V gene end was trimmed by 5 bases and the J gene end by 4 bases; junction bases not matched to a gene: 16. The V gene's germline CDR1 is SGHRS and CDR2 YFSETQ. The CDR3 DNA sequence: TGCGCCAGCAGTTTAGATTTTGGAGCGGGGGGCGATTACAATGAGCAGTTCTTC. Protein sequence: CASSLDFGAGGDYNEQFF.

At least ten counts were recorded for this clonotype. The chain couples TRBV2 to TRBJ1-2; D not certain. This CDR3 has 13 residues. Germline values: CDR1 SNHLY, CDR2 FYNNEI. Trimming cost V 7 bases and J 4 bases, with 13 bases left between them. DNA for the CDR3: TGTGCCAGCATAGAGGGTGAGGCCTATGGCTACACCTTC. Translating gives CASIEGEAYGYTF. Using reference TRBV2 and TRBJ1-2 for the parts outside the CDR3, the full variable domain is EPEVTQTPSHQVTQMGQEVILRCVPISNHLYFYWYRQILGQKVEFLVSFYNNEISEKSEIFDDQFSVERPDGSNFTLKIRSTKLEDSAMYFCASIEGEAYGYTFGSGTRLTVV.

This chain links TRBV7-2 with TRBJ2-7; 8 bases map to TRBD1. The J segment lost 2 bases and the V segment lost 3 bases, leaving 6 bases of the junction unmatched. Per germline, CDR1 SGHTA and CDR2 FQGNSA. The length of the CDR3 is 15 residues. The CDR3, as DNA: TGTGCCAGCAGCTTTCCGGGACAGGTAACCTACGAGCAGTACTTC. It specifies CASSFPGQVTYEQYF.